The subject of this entry is one TCR beta chain. Its specificity is unknown. The data belong to a study of cytomegalovirus exposure and HLA in healthy donors. The overall study: HLA-typed donors were the source of roughly 80 million unique TCRs held in an early data release.

This PCR relied on a set of 60 Vbeta primers and 13 Jbeta primers. In the original analysis: The authors later counted roughly 77 million unique TCR beta chains, some 12 million of them shared. Profiling relied on immunoSEQ multiplex PCR, and the TCRdb table lists in-frame clones only, not all of them. The V and J calls and clone size were taken over from that table, and D and trimming were inferred from the DNA. The sample includes approximately 100,000 clones, around a tenth of them seen just once. Germline V gives CDR1 ENHRY, CDR2 SYGVKD. Trimming shortened V by 7 bases and J by 9 bases, and 22 bases separated the two germline ends. The CDR3 contains 15 residues. Study results and limitations: The authors assumed roughly uniform sequencing depth across donors for presence/absence analyses. In a later analysis, a missense DCLRE1C variant was linked to TCR beta V- and J-gene trimming.

Sequenced: PBMCs. This clonotype was sampled from a man in his forties or fifties in good health and CMV-seropositive. The chain links TRBV10-3 to TRBJ2-1; D is uncertain. CDR3 coding DNA: TGTGCCATCAAGCTGGCAGCGTCACCCCACACTGAGCAGTTCTTC. It is translated as CAIKLAASPHTEQFF.